This note documents a single T cell receptor (beta chain) sequence. Its antigen has not been determined. Base quality data are lacking; no much larger clone is found one base away. The CDR3 regions of human TCRbeta chains were analyzed by immunosequencing. Under the source paper's analysis protocol: Repertoire TCRs were checked for matches against a reference library of SARS-CoV-2-specific TCRs that had been generated using the MIRA antigen-specificity platform. Breadth meant the fraction of unique TCRs that were SARS-CoV-2-associated, whereas depth meant the fraction of total T cells that were SARS-CoV-2-associated. Using the MIRA data, every spike-specific TCR was mapped to the spike region that the TCR reacted to and assigned to either a CD4 or a CD8 class. Log10-transformed breadth and depth values were compared by one-way ANOVA with Sidak's multiple comparisons tests. In TCRdb, the immuneACCESS table is reduced to in-frame sequences with V and J assigned. These tables do not hold every clone; where another copy was compared, an unresolved V gene accounts for under half, and the others remain unexplained. Clonal size and the V and J genes are those of that table, whereas D and trimming came from the DNA. In all, the sample holds approximately 150,000 clones, and 80% to 95% of those were seen once. The ten largest clones add up to around 2.3% of the sample.

This specimen comes from a study of T cell responses to AZD1222 COVID-19 vaccine (dated by TCRdb to about 2021). Context from the whole study: AZD1222 recipients given second doses at about 4 weeks or at about 12 weeks were pooled, since spike-specific TCR depth and breadth were not found to differ between the two schedules. A total of 233 trial participants underwent TCR sequencing, of whom under 220 had received two doses of AZD1222 and around 25 had received two doses of the MenACWY control vaccine. Trial participants were enrolled into age subgroups of 18-55, 56-69 and 70-plus years, which contained approximately 150, 28 and 58 TCR-sequenced participants, respectively.

The germline ends are 16 bases apart after V is trimmed by 0 bases and J by 4 bases. Taken from cysteine to phenylalanine, the CDR3 has 18 residues. CDR3 DNA only is kept here, 54 bases in frame from base 1. The germline V gene specifies LGHNA as CDR1 and YSLEER as CDR2. Study-wide conclusions, independent of this receptor: Reportedly, close to half of the unique spike-specific TCRs recognized epitopes lying outside the regions that are mutated in the B.1.351 and B.1.1.7 variants. CD4 TCRs associated with the vaccine covered the entire spike protein, and the dominant responses were in regions 160-218 and 743-854. After two AZD1222 doses, both the breadth and the depth of spike-specific TCRs were significantly higher than at day 0 and than in MenACWY recipients. Conclusions about previously exposed vaccinees are limited, since just six or seven AZD1222 recipients were seropositive for SARS-CoV-2 at baseline. Participants were mostly white British, with more females than males. The authors suggested clonal diversity may have been underestimated. No day 14 peak-response samples were available, so repertoires were characterized only after the peak T cell response. In the small 56-69-year group, the increase in depth fell short of significance, most likely because of low power.

Sample time point, as interpreted from the label and publication: baseline before first vaccination. Samples from vaccinated people were obtained from the UK trials COV001 and COV002, which included a single-blind randomized controlled phase 2/3 trial of AZD1222 (ChAdOx1 nCoV-19) in healthy adults. For TCRbeta chain sequencing, PBMC samples were collected from trial participants at day 0 and at day 28 after the second dose. Sample: peripheral blood, taken on day 0 of AZD1222 vaccination. The sequence joins TRBV4-3 to TRBJ1-6; TRBD1 is perhaps the D gene, given 5 matching bases. This sequence was found in an adult in good health. The DNA sequence is TGCGCCAGCAGCCAAGATCTGGTCCCTGGGACTTATAATTCACCCCTCCACTTT. This gives the protein CASSQDLVPGTYNSPLHF.